This TCR beta chain was sequenced in a study of CD8 T cells in Susac syndrome. Trimming stripped 1 base from V and 5 bases from J, with 18 bases between. CDR3 length equals 17 residues. Germline V gene lookup returns CDR1 MNHEY and CDR2 SMNVEV (reference sequence). Reverse transcription of about 0.45 to 1 ug RNA used random hexamers. Across 54 Vbeta and 13 Jbeta, immunoSEQ multiplex PCR amplified TCR beta CDR3. TCRdb passed the immunoSEQ multiplex PCR reads through MiXCR, listing each CDR3 protein once. The sample holds 170,000 or so distinct CDR3 sequences; approximately 95% are singletons and the top ten take 0.15% to 0.2%. In blood CD8+ and CD4+ T cells, TCR beta underwent sequencing. The multiple sclerosis controls were treatment-naive patients with relapsing-remitting disease that was stable or active. The CD8+ and CD4+ T cells were isolated magnetically using a negative isolation approach, whereas the TEMRA cells were enriched by FACS.

This clonotype was sampled from a human donor with multiple sclerosis. Sample: CD8+ T cells from PBMCs. The rearrangement uses TRBV27 and TRBJ2-1; D is unresolved. The CDR3 here is CASSLYPPPQLNNEQFF. Written as DNA, the CDR3 is TGTGCCAGCAGTTTATACCCCCCCCCGCAACTGAACAATGAGCAGTTCTTC.